This is a list of T cell receptor beta chains from one sample in a study of blood T cell repertoires in COVID-19. Libraries were prepared by immunoSEQ multiplex PCR; TCRdb keeps only in-frame clonotypes and omits some of them. This table has 200,000 to 250,000 clones, 80% to 90% appearing once. Sequencing was carried out using peripheral blood. The origin of the receptors is a woman older than 75 with acute or convalescent COVID-19. The conserved cysteine and the conserved F or W are not part of the CDR3 here.

j_gene: TRBJ2-7; v_gene: TRBV27; CDR3aa: ASSLSLGTGYYEQY
j_gene: TRBJ2-7; v_gene: TRBV7-9; CDR3aa: ASSLGGGVYEQY
j_gene: TRBJ2-7; v_gene: TRBV3-1/TRBV3-2; CDR3aa: ASSQDRGPYEQY
j_gene: TRBJ1-3; v_gene: TRBV19; CDR3aa: ASEPDRTGNTIY
j_gene: TRBJ2-2; v_gene: TRBV5-4; CDR3aa: ASSLNRFGGTGELF
j_gene: TRBJ2-1; v_gene: TRBV9; CDR3aa: ASSVAGQGGNEQF
j_gene: TRBJ2-2; v_gene: TRBV23-1; CDR3aa: ASSQSSRGQGDTGELF
j_gene: TRBJ1-3; v_gene: TRBV11-2; CDR3aa: ASSQDRVRSGNTIY
j_gene: TRBJ2-7; v_gene: TRBV2; CDR3aa: ASMLRLAVYEQY
j_gene: TRBJ2-3; v_gene: TRBV10-1; CDR3aa: ATGGTDTQY
j_gene: TRBJ1-3; v_gene: TRBV18; CDR3aa: ASSPPGTPGNTIY
j_gene: TRBJ1-1; v_gene: TRBV3-1/TRBV3-2; CDR3aa: ASSQSGFAGNTEAF
j_gene: TRBJ2-7; v_gene: TRBV6-5; CDR3aa: ASTERPRSSYEQY
j_gene: TRBJ2-5; v_gene: TRBV9; CDR3aa: ASSVRTGIGETQY
j_gene: TRBJ2-1; v_gene: TRBV19; CDR3aa: ASSTQRGEQF
j_gene: TRBJ2-1; v_gene: TRBV18; CDR3aa: ASSPRTGEPF
j_gene: TRBJ1-3; v_gene: TRBV19; CDR3aa: AIQGTGNTIY